These 3 T cell receptor beta chains were sequenced from one sample in a study of T-cell reconstitution after alpha-beta-depleted transplantation in children. During its preparation, the TCRbeta library received unique molecular identifiers. TCRdb reprocessed the PCR reads with MiXCR, giving one entry per CDR3 protein. The sample holds 400,000 to 500,000 distinct CDR3 sequences, around 9.9% seen once. Sequencing used PBMCs from the stem cell graft donor, obtained from the stem cell graft. The receptor source for this set is a human donor who donated a stem cell graft to a child with acute myeloid leukemia.

This clonotype has more than one count but fewer than ten. This chain joins TRBV6-1 and TRBJ2-2, with a possible D match to TRBD2 (7 bases). The CDR3 consists of 17 residues. Germline V CDR1 and CDR2: MNHNS, SASEGT. V lost 4 bases to trimming and J lost 1 base, with 16 bases between them. CDR3 region: CASSAVGGAVNTGELFF. DNA for the CDR3: TGTGCCAGCAGTGCCGTGGGGGGGGCGGTGAACACCGGGGAGCTGTTTTTT.

This sequence joins TRBV6-2 or TRBV6-3 and TRBJ2-7, with 12 nucleotides matching TRBD2. The V gene end was trimmed by 0 bases and the J gene end by 3 bases; junction bases not matched to a gene: 6. This CDR3 contains 17 residues. Germline values: CDR1 MNHEY, CDR2 SVGEGT. CDR3 sequence (DNA): TGTGCCAGCAGTTACTCACGTCTAGCGGGAGGGCTCTACGAGCAGTACTTC. It encodes CASSYSRLAGGLYEQYF.

This chain joins TRBV11-3 and TRBJ2-1, with unresolved D. The CDR3 sequence is 14 residues long. From germline, CDR1 is SGHNT and CDR2 YENEEA. The ends were cut back, 4 bases at V and 4 bases at J, with 11 bases in the middle. The CDR3 DNA follows: TGTGCCAGCAGCTCCAAGGAACCTTACAATGAGCAGTTCTTC. Translated, it gives CASSSKEPYNEQFF.